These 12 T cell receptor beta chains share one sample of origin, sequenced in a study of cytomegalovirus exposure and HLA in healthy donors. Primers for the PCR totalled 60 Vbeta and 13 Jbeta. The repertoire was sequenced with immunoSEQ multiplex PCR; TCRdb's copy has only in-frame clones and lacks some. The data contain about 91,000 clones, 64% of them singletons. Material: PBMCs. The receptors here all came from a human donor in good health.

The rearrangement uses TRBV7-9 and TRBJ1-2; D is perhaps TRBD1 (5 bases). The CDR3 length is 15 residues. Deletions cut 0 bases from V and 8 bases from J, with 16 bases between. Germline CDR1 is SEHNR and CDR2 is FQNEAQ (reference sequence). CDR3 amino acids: CASSLARDSREGYTF. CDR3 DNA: TGTGCCAGCAGCTTAGCTCGTGACAGCCGAGAAGGCTACACCTTC.

CDR3 residues: CASSPDTRYEQYF. The CDR3 DNA sequence: TGCGCCAGCAGCCCGGACACCCGTTACGAGCAGTACTTC. The chain employs TRBV5-1 and TRBJ2-7; D may be TRBD1 (5 bases). Trimming removed 4 bases from V and 4 bases from J, with 12 bases in between. Germline CDR1 and CDR2: SGHRS and YFSETQ. CDR3 length: 13 amino acids. Full variable domain (remainder filled in from reference TRBV5-1 and TRBJ2-7): KAGVTQTPRYLIKTRGQQVTLSCSPISGHRSVSWYQQTPGQGLQFLFEYFSETQRNKGNFPGRFSGRQFSNSRSEMNVSTLELGDSALYLCASSPDTRYEQYFGPGTRLTVT.

The chain's CDR3 is CASNTDRELYEQYF. CDR3 bases: TGCGCCAGCAACACCGACAGGGAGCTCTACGAGCAGTACTTC. This chain uses TRBV23-1 with TRBJ2-7, with TRBD1 identical over 7 bases. TRBV23-1 is an ORF for which the function is uncertain. Unmatched junction bases numbered 9, after V lost 7 bases and J lost 3 bases. The CDR3 has 14 residues.

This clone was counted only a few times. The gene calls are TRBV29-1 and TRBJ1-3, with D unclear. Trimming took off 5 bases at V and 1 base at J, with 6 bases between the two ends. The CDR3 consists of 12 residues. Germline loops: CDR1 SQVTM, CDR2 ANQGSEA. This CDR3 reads CSVRESGNTIYF. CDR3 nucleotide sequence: TGCAGCGTTCGGGAGTCTGGAAACACCATATATTTT.

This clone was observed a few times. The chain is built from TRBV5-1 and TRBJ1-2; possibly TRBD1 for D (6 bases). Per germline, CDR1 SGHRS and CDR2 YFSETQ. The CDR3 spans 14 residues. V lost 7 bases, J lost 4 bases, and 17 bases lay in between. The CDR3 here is CASHEQGPGYGYTF. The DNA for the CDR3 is TGCGCCAGCCACGAACAGGGCCCGGGCTATGGCTACACCTTC. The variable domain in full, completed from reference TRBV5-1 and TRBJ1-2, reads KAGVTQTPRYLIKTRGQQVTLSCSPISGHRSVSWYQQTPGQGLQFLFEYFSETQRNKGNFPGRFSGRQFSNSRSEMNVSTLELGDSALYLCASHEQGPGYGYTFGSGTRLTVV.

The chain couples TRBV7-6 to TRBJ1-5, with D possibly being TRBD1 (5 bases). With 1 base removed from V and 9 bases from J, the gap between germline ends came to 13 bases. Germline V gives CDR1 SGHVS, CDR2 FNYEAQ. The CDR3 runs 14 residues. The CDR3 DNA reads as TGTGCCAGCAGCTTAGGGATCCGGGGGGTGCCCCAGCATTTT. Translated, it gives CASSLGIRGVPQHF.

CDR3 bases: TGTGCCAGCAGCAAAGGACAGGGGAGGAACACCATATATTTT. It translates to CASSKGQGRNTIYF. This sequence joins TRBV6-5 and TRBJ1-3; 9 bases fit TRBD1. The ends lost 6 bases at V and 7 bases at J; junction bases unmatched: 7. The CDR3 extends over 14 amino acids. CDR1 and CDR2 from the germline V gene are MNHEY and SVGAGI.

CDR3 in amino acids: CASSQTFYNEQFF. In nucleotides, the CDR3 is TGTGCCAGTAGTCAGACATTCTACAATGAGCAGTTCTTC. The J gene is TRBJ2-1, the V gene TRBV19; D unresolved. The CDR3 length is 13 residues. Trimming removed 5 bases from V and 3 bases from J, with 8 bases in between. Per the germline V gene, CDR1 is LNHDA and CDR2 is SQIVND (reference sequence).

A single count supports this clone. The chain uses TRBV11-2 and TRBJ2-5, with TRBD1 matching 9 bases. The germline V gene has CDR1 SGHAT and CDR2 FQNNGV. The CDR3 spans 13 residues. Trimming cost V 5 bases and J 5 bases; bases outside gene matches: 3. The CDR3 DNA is TGTGCCAGCAGCCGTGGGACAGGGGAGACCCAGTACTTC. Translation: CASSRGTGETQYF. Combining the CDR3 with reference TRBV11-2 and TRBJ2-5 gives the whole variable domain EAGVAQSPRYKIIEKRQSVAFWCNPISGHATLYWYQQILGQGPKLLIQFQNNGVVDDSQLPKDRFSAERLKGVDSTLKIQPAKLEDSAVYLCASSRGTGETQYFGPGTRLLVL.

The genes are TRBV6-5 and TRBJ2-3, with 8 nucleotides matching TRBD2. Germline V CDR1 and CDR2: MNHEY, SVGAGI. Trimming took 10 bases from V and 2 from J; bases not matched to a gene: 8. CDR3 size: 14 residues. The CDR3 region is CATDGGALTDTQYF. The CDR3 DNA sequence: TGTGCCACCGACGGGGGGGCCCTCACAGATACGCAGTATTTT.

In DNA form, the CDR3 reads TGTGCCAGCAGTGGCCCAGGTGGCGTCTATGGCTACACCTTC. This translates into CASSGPGGVYGYTF. The rearrangement uses TRBV6-5 and TRBJ1-2; D gene unclear. Trimming took off 5 bases at V and 4 bases at J, with 14 bases between the two ends. The CDR3 spans 14 residues. CDR1 is MNHEY and CDR2 is SVGAGI in the germline V gene.

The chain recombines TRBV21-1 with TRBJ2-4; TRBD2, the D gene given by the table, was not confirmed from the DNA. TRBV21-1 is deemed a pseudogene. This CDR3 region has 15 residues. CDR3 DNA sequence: TGTGCCAGCAGCAAAGTCGGGGGAACCAAAAACATTCAGTACTTC. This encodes CASSKVGGTKNIQYF.